This TCR beta chain is drawn from a study of tissue T cells after allogeneic stem cell transplantation. Findings and limits, study-wide: In patients and mice, blood and spleen missed much of tissue repertoire. TCR repertoires tracked anatomic similarity, regardless of disease or transplant status.

Profiling relied on immunoSEQ multiplex PCR, and the TCRdb table lists in-frame clones only, not all of them. The table lists about 4,000 clones, under 65% of them singletons. This clone has more than one count but fewer than ten. What it recognizes is unknown. Gene names refer to mouse genes. The read stops 1 residue short of the end of the CDR3; the missing end is completed from the germline J gene. The CDR3 is 14 residues long. The V gene end was trimmed by 4 bases and the J gene end by 6 bases; junction bases not matched to a gene: 5. Germline assignment: CDR1 SNHLY and CDR2 FYNGKV (reference sequence). Time point indicated: mouse harvest day 7 after allogeneic transplant. Each mouse received 10^7 T-cell-depleted marrow cells plus 10^6 splenic CD5+ T cells by tail vein.

The sequenced sample was gut tissue. V and J are TRBV3 and TRBJ2-7; 11 positions match TRBD1. The sequence was collected from a female BALB/c mouse given C57BL/6 T cells with graft-versus-host disease after an allogeneic hematopoietic cell transplant. The covered CDR3 bases are TGTGCCAGCAGCTCGGACAGGGGGCGATTTGAACAGTAC. This translates into CASSSDRGRFEQY. The entire CDR3 protein is CASSSDRGRFEQYF.